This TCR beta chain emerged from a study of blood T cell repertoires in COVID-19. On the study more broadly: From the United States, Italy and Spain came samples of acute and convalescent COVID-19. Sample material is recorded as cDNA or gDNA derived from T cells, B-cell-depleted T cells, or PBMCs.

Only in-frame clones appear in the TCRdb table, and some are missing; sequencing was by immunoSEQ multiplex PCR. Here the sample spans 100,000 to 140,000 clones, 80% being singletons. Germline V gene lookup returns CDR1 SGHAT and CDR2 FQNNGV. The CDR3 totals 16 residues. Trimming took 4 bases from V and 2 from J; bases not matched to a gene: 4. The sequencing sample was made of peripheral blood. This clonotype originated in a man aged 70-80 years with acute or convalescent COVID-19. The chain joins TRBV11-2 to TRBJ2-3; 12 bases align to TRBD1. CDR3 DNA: TGTGCCAGCAGCTCGGGACAGGGGGCCTTCACAGATACGCAGTATTTT. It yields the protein CASSSGQGAFTDTQYF. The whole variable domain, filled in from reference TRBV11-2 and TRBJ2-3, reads EAGVAQSPRYKIIEKRQSVAFWCNPISGHATLYWYQQILGQGPKLLIQFQNNGVVDDSQLPKDRFSAERLKGVDSTLKIQPAKLEDSAVYLCASSSGQGAFTDTQYFGPGTRLTVL.